Listed here are 7 T cell receptor beta chains from one sample, sequenced in a study of glioma-infiltrating T cells. The iRepertoire nested amplicon-rescue multiplex PCR amplified TCR alpha and beta CDR3s from RNA. MiXCR, run by TCRdb on the multiplex PCR reads, gives a single entry per CDR3 protein. The data contain under 200,000 distinct CDR3 sequences, around 40% of them singletons. Sequencing was carried out using glioma tissue, nonneoplastic brain tissue, or PBMCs (not recorded which). These receptors were taken from a human donor with low-grade glioma or glioblastoma, undergoing nonglioma brain surgery, or in good health (not recorded which).

The V call is TRBV7-2, the J call TRBJ1-3; a possible D gene is TRBD1 (6 bases). The germline gives CDR1 SGHTA, CDR2 FQGNSA. The germline V and J ends were trimmed by 4 bases and 9 bases, with 16 bases remaining between them. There are 14 residues in the CDR3. CDR3 sequence: CASSYVAGELTIYF. CDR3 DNA sequence: TGTGCCAGCAGCTACGTGGCAGGGGAACTCACCATATATTTT.

Points on this clonotype: This may arise from a read error, as a much more abundant clone is one base away. V usage is TRBV28 and J usage is TRBJ1-4; no reliable D call. Germline loops: CDR1 MDHEN, CDR2 SYDVKM. V was clipped by 2 bases and J by 8 bases, with 18 bases between them. The CDR3 contains 16 residues. The CDR3 reads CASSLPGQWVNEKLFF. CDR3 DNA: TGTGCCAGCAGTTTACCCGGGCAGTGGGTTAACGAAAAACTGTTTTTT.

On this clonotype itself: A clone one base away is much larger, so this may be a read error. V and J are TRBV27 and TRBJ2-1, with 8 bases lining up with TRBD1. With V trimmed by 3 bases and J by 9 bases, 10 bases remained unmatched. The length of the CDR3 is 15 residues. The germline V gene encodes CDR1 MNHEY and CDR2 SMNVEV (reference sequence). CDR3 in DNA: TGTGCCAGCAGTTTCCTTGGACAGGGTAAGGGTGAGCAGTTCTTC. Residues: CASSFLGQGKGEQFF.

In this sample, this clonotype turned up many times. The chain couples TRBV20-1 to TRBJ2-1, with D perhaps matching TRBD2 (6 bases). The CDR3 loop spans 15 amino acids. V lost 1 base, J lost 1 base, and 11 bases lay in between. The germline V gene encodes CDR1 DFQATT and CDR2 SNEGSKA (reference sequence). CDR3 loop: CSARALAHSYNEQFF. As DNA, the CDR3 is TGCAGTGCTAGAGCCCTAGCGCATTCCTACAATGAGCAGTTCTTC.

V gene TRBV29-1 combines with J gene TRBJ1-1; maybe TRBD1 (6 bases). This CDR3 contains 11 residues. The V and J ends lost 4 bases and 11 bases respectively, with 14 bases between them. Germline V gene data show CDR1 as SQVTM and CDR2 as ANQGSEA. CDR3 residues: CSVGRQAIAFF. The CDR3, as DNA: TGCAGCGTTGGGAGACAGGCGATTGCTTTCTTT.

The chain combines TRBV28 with TRBJ2-5; D unresolved. From germline, CDR1 is MDHEN and CDR2 SYDVKM. V shed 11 bases and J shed 5 bases, with 15 bases lying between them. CDR3 length: 12 amino acids. The CDR3 coding sequence is TGTGCCTGGAGTCCTAACCGGGAGACCCAGTACTTC. This codes for CAWSPNRETQYF.

To note about this clonotype: This may be a read error, as it is one base from a much larger clone. J is TRBJ2-2 and V is TRBV7-2, with TRBD2 matching over 9 bases. The length of the CDR3 is 15 residues. V was clipped by 7 bases and J by 7 bases; unmatched bases: 10. Germline V lookup: CDR1 SGHTA, CDR2 FQGNSA. DNA of the CDR3: TGTGCCAGCATCTTTAGCGGGAGATCGGACGGGGAGCTGTTTTTT. Its translation: CASIFSGRSDGELFF.